The TCR beta chain described here comes from a study of cytomegalovirus exposure and HLA in healthy donors (dated by TCRdb to about 2017). Context from the whole study: According to an earlier analysis of a few hundred of the donors, 150 million to 200 million T cells yielded approximately 120 million unique TCR beta sequences and approximately 300 Gb of sequence data. Roughly 300 gigabases of sequencing data and 91 million or so unique TCR sequences made up an early release that covered roughly 670 HLA-typed donors. Of the approximately 400 genotyped donors, about 84% fell in the genetic ancestry cluster associated with self-reported Caucasian donors. The study aimed to test whether signatures of past pathogen exposure could be identified by cataloging public T cell receptors. The T cell repertoires of 666 subjects were profiled by immunosequencing and related to cytomegalovirus serostatus. In addition to the first cohort of hundreds of subjects, a separate validation cohort of 120 different subjects was used. High-throughput TCR immunosequencing, statistical association of individual TCRs with disease status, and machine learning were combined to predict cytomegalovirus infection status. A later analysis re-examined previously published TCR beta repertoires from about 670 donors and added high-resolution HLA genotyping to investigate patterns of TCR occurrence. The later analysis used no new phenotypic data to find candidate immune exposures, relying instead on TCR beta sequences and their occurrence across donors. To decide whether each TCR beta V gene segment behaved as functional or pseudogenic, an earlier analysis of approximately 620 of the donors relied on high-throughput TCR beta sequencing. Donor age, sex, ethnicity and CMV serostatus were compiled together with the repertoire data. Genome-wide SNP genotypes for about three fifths of the roughly 700 donors were used in a later genetic analysis, which treated that subset as a discovery cohort. Every discovery cohort repertoire had been produced on one sequencing platform. HLA typing included class I and class II loci at four-digit resolution. Typing coverage differed by locus: A, B, C, DRB1 and DQB1 were typed in about 620-640 donors, DQA1 in 500 to 550, DPA1 in 600 to 610, and DPB1 in just under 490. About five DR-DQ haplotypes were treated as single units for association and clustering because of strong linkage in the cohort. On average, 235,054 unique TCR beta nucleotide sequences were sequenced per donor among some 420 genotyped donors of the cohort, with roughly 18% of those sequences being non-productive. What the work shows at the level of the full study, not this receptor alone: This cohort had only TCR beta chains sequenced, and the lack of alpha or paired-chain data limited which features could be detected. Because HLA typing was unavailable for some donors at each locus, only the typed subset was used in association tests. Strong co-occurrence of HLA alleles, especially DR and DQ, made assigning TCR associations to individual alleles difficult. Cytomegalovirus status was reported to be diagnosed by the classifier with high specificity and sensitivity in both the original and validation cohorts. A later analysis associated 15,000 to 20,000 TCR beta sequences with specific HLA alleles at a false discovery rate of 0.05. Most CMV-associated TCR beta chains appeared to be HLA-restricted in a later analysis, and the HLA associations seemed to be driven largely by CMV exposure. A total of 164 TCR beta chains were listed by the study as associated with cytomegalovirus. The sequencing pipeline was judged likely to have produced a cluster of highly shared sequence variants as a technical artifact. Presence/absence analyses assumed roughly uniform sequencing depth across donors, an assumption that may not hold. Some IMGT-functional V segments, including TRBV6-2 and TRBV6-3, could not be distinguished by the 87-base-pair reads and were therefore excluded. A further reported finding was that TCR beta sequences accurately predicted the HLA-A and HLA-B alleles for most subjects in the first cohort. A few of the identified cytomegalovirus-associated TCR beta chains were confirmed in vitro to be specific for cytomegalovirus antigens. Several of the top co-occurrence clusters appeared to be linked to parvovirus B19, influenza, CMV and Epstein-Barr virus, according to a later analysis. The earlier analysis of nearly 600 of the donors excluded over 15 rarely observed V segments, including chromosome 9 orphons, because counts were too low. Linkage disequilibrium might explain the correlated functional status among segregating V segments, but an unknown experimental factor could not be ruled out. In an earlier analysis of about 600 of the donors, most TCR beta V segments appeared in productive rearrangements about 87% or about 30% of the time, broadly matching IMGT annotations. According to the authors, the approach could potentially be generalized to other disease states and immunological phenotypes. For the cohort, immune exposure information was limited to CMV serostatus. Most TCR sequences were observed very rarely across donors, whereas some public TCRs were present in many individuals. In a later analysis, HLA-associated TCR beta chains showed more clonal expansion and lower generation probabilities than non-associated chains that were equally common. V-gene and J-gene trimming of TCR beta chains was associated with a missense DCLRE1C variant in a later genetic analysis, and the association was replicated in an independent cohort. According to a later genetic analysis, donors in an Asian-associated ancestry cluster had fewer N-insertions in productive TCRs than the roughly 670-donor mean. A later analysis found that TCR association rates varied across HLA loci, with DRB1 alleles showing the most associated TCRs and HLA-C alleles the fewest.

Of note for this clone: Its antigen target is currently unknown. Base qualities were left out, and no much larger clone turns up one base away.

In total, approximately 610 healthy bone marrow donors made up the cohort. Cohort members were all nominally healthy when sampled, although unrecorded immune exposures were likely present. The donor was CMV seropositive and belonged to the group of 250 to 300 seropositive cohort members. A peripheral blood sample was provided by each donor, and peripheral blood mononuclear cells were used for TCR beta sequencing. Genomic DNA was extracted from the blood cell samples with the Qiagen DNeasy Blood Extraction Kit. From the germline V gene, CDR1 is SGHRS and CDR2 is YFSETQ. The CDR3 has 16 amino acids, counting the end cysteine and phenylalanine. CDR3 DNA is the only sequence kept; it has 48 bases, read in frame from the first base. V lost 0 bases and J lost 8 bases, and the count of bases not matched to a germline gene is 7. Library method: the immunoSEQ multiplex PCR assay. For the multiplex PCR, a mixture combining 60 forward primers for TCR Vbeta segments and 13 reverse primers for TCR Jbeta segments was used. The CDR3 region of rearranged TCR beta genes was amplified from genomic DNA by a multiplex PCR assay. Amplified TCR beta libraries were sequenced as 87-base-pair reads on the Illumina HiSeq System. In the authors' own workflow: A later analysis tallied around 82 million unique TCR beta chains across the 666 repertoires, and around 12 million of those chains were shared by two or more donors. Raw reads were error-corrected and collapsed into unique sequences with a nearest-neighbor algorithm that merged closely related sequences to remove PCR and sequencing errors. Alignment of CDR3 sequences to IMGT reference sequences was used to assign V, D and J gene segments. For a sequence to be retained, a match of at least six nucleotides to both a V gene segment and a J gene segment was required. Rearrangements were called productive when the CDR3 lacked stop codons and stayed in frame with V and J; all others were non-productive. Following IMGT convention, CDR3 was defined as the stretch from the second conserved V-encoded cysteine up to the conserved J-encoded phenylalanine. The earlier analysis of approximately 590 of the donors excluded any sequence lacking an unambiguous match to a single V gene segment. In an earlier analysis of a few hundred of the donors, a V segment was called functional when productive rearrangements were above 56.7%, and segregating when the standard deviation between donors exceeded 5%. To diagnose cytomegalovirus status from the catalog of TCR beta chain sequences, a statistical classification framework was built. V and J gene assignment, in a later analysis, came from comparing TCR nucleotide sequences with IMGT/GENE-DB human TR gene sequences. A later analysis assigned CDR3 sequences and most-parsimonious VDJ recombination scenarios with the TCRdist pipeline. In a later analysis, each TCR beta chain was defined by its CDR3 amino acid sequence together with its V-gene family, and reads lacking a unique V-gene family were excluded. A later analysis removed 600 or so highly shared, low-generation-probability nucleotide sequences to deal with suspected cross-contamination and a sequencing artifact. A later analysis calculated a clonal expansion index for each public chain from normalized within-repertoire ranks of inferred template counts. Generation probabilities in a later analysis came from a VDJ recombination model fitted to out-of-frame rearrangements, and those results were checked against IGoR. A later analysis scored TCR-TCR, TCR-HLA and TCR-CMV co-occurrence with hypergeometric tests, applying a repertoire-size bias correction to TCR pairs. To estimate false discovery rates, a later analysis permuted the HLA or CMV assignments 20 times. In a later analysis, co-occurring TCRs were grouped using DBSCAN, and TCRdist sequence similarity was added for clustering within HLA-allele-positive subsets. For co-occurrence clustering, repertoires with fewer than 30,000 or more than 120,000 public chains were excluded, along with five repertoires with anomalous nucleotide sharing. TCRdb took over this immuneACCESS table, retaining in-frame rearrangements with V and J assigned. Such tables are incomplete; in checked studies, under half of the missing clones stem from an unresolved V gene, and the remainder is unexplained. The DNA was the basis for D and trimming; V, J and clone size are from that table. The sample contains about 97,000 clones, 81% of them found a single time. The ten largest clones take up under 5.5% of the sample.

The TCR comes from a man aged 40-55 years in good health and CMV-seropositive. Rearrangement joined TRBV5-1 to TRBJ2-1; TRBD2 agrees with 11 junctional bases. The specimen was PBMCs. The DNA reads as follows: TGCGCCAGCAGCTTGGTACTAGCGGGGGCTTTCGATGAGCAGTTCTTC. It specifies CASSLVLAGAFDEQFF.